The rows below give T cell receptor beta chains drawn from one sample of a study of metastatic and nonmetastatic thyroid tumors. TCRdb re-processed the PCR reads through MiXCR. Of some 18,000 clones listed, under 45% are singletons. Sequenced: tumor tissue. The receptor set was obtained from a female donor with papillary thyroid cancer or a benign thyroid nodule (not recorded which). Some clones in this sample may be carry-over from other donors' samples. Each CDR3 is given with its conserved first and last residue. A D gene is named only where the DNA matches it firmly. Not all rows give a size; the values are once, few, many and, for expanded clones, a class.

15	TRBD1	TRBV11-3	TRBJ2-3	.	CASSKGQGNSDTQYF	TGTGCCAGCAGCAAGGGACAGGGCAATTCAGATACGCAGTATTTT
13	.	TRBV15	TRBJ2-7	.	CATRDTSGYEQYF	TGTGCCACCAGGGACACCTCGGGTTACGAGCAGTACTTC
14	.	TRBV6-1	TRBJ2-2	few	CASSEAGNTGELFF	TGTGCCAGCAGTGAAGCAGGGAACACCGGGGAGCTGTTTTTT
11	.	TRBV30	TRBJ1-1	.	CAWSLPSEAFF	TGTGCCTGGAGTCTTCCCTCGGAAGCTTTCTTT
16	.	TRBV6-5	TRBJ2-3	.	CASSYSNAGTTDTQYF	TGTGCCAGCAGTTACTCTAACGCGGGGACGACAGATACGCAGTATTTT
14	TRBD1	TRBV6-4	TRBJ2-2	.	CASSDKGATGELFF	TGTGCCAGCAGTGACAAGGGGGCCACCGGGGAGCTGTTTTTT
13	.	TRBV6-1	TRBJ1-1	.	CASSRDRNTEAFF	TGTGCCAGCAGTAGAGACAGGAACACTGAAGCTTTCTTT
13	.	TRBV6-4	TRBJ2-1	few	CASSQVQGGEQFF	TGTGCCAGCTCGCAAGTCCAAGGCGGGGAGCAGTTCTTC
14	.	TRBV6-2/TRBV6-3	TRBJ2-1	few	CASPSGLPYNEQFF	TGTGCCAGCCCTTCGGGATTACCCTACAATGAGCAGTTCTTC
13	.	TRBV9	TRBJ1-2	.	CASSPTRHYGYTF	TGTGCCAGCAGCCCTACACGCCATTATGGCTACACCTTC
13	.	TRBV12-3/TRBV12-4	TRBJ1-1	few	CASSLGLNTEAFF	TGTGCCAGCAGTTTAGGGCTAAACACTGAAGCTTTCTTT
14	.	TRBV11-3	TRBJ2-3	.	CASSQGDATDTQYF	TGTGCCAGCAGCCAGGGAGACGCGACAGATACGCAGTATTTT
18	TRBD1	TRBV12-5	TRBJ1-6	few	CASGLSYTDRGYNSPLHF	TGTGCTAGTGGTTTGTCATACACAGACAGGGGATATAATTCACCCCTCCACTTT
12	.	TRBV5-5	TRBJ2-1	once	CASFVENNEQFF	TGTGCCAGCTTCGTTGAAAACAATGAGCAGTTCTTC
8	.	TRBV11-2	TRBJ2-1	.	CASSSVFF	TGTGCCAGCAGCTCCGTGTTCTTC
13	.	TRBV19	TRBJ2-3	many	CATSRGLADTQYF	TGTGCCACCAGTAGGGGGTTGGCAGATACGCAGTATTTT
14	TRBD1	TRBV4-1	TRBJ2-7	.	CASSLYRGQVEQYF	TGCGCCAGCAGCCTATACAGGGGCCAGGTCGAGCAGTACTTC
14	.	TRBV15	TRBJ1-3	few	CATSREGGGNTIYF	TGTGCCACCAGCAGAGAAGGGGGAGGAAACACCATATATTTT
16	.	TRBV5-1	TRBJ1-4	once	CASRQNLGVPNEKLFF	TGCGCCAGCAGACAGAACCTAGGGGTCCCTAATGAAAAACTGTTTTTT
11	.	TRBV10-2	TRBJ2-3	.	CASRHTDTQYF	TGCGCCAGCAGACACACAGATACGCAGTATTTT
12	.	TRBV12-3/TRBV12-4	TRBJ1-5	few	CASSLGGQPQHF	TGTGCCAGCAGTTTAGGCGGGCAGCCCCAGCATTTT
14	.	TRBV2	TRBJ2-5	.	CASSLGASRETQYF	TGTGCCAGCAGCTTGGGGGCGTCACGGGAGACCCAGTACTTC
13	.	TRBV6-4	TRBJ2-3	.	CASSDSETDTQYF	TGTGCCAGCAGTGACTCGGAGACAGATACGCAGTATTTT
14	.	TRBV5-4	TRBJ2-2	.	CASSLSGRSGELFF	TGTGCCAGCAGCCTTTCGGGGAGGAGCGGGGAGCTGTTTTTT
17	.	TRBV27	TRBJ1-2	.	CASSSQYSLSGDYGYTF	TGTGCCAGCAGTTCCCAGTACTCCTTATCAGGGGACTATGGCTACACCTTC
18	.	TRBV11-2	TRBJ2-2	.	CASRVDGGFSENTGELFF	TGTGCCAGCAGAGTGGACGGTGGATTTTCTGAGAACACCGGGGAGCTGTTTTTT
12	.	TRBV28	TRBJ2-7	few	CASNGQDYEQYF	TGTGCCAGCAACGGCCAGGACTACGAGCAGTACTTC
16	.	TRBV6-1	TRBJ1-1	few	CASSEIIYRADTEAFF	TGTGCCAGCAGTGAAATAATATACAGGGCGGACACTGAAGCTTTCTTT
15	TRBD1	TRBV6-1	TRBJ2-7	few	CASSDGQVSSYEQYF	TGTGCCAGCAGTGACGGACAGGTTAGCTCCTACGAGCAGTACTTC
14	TRBD1	TRBV6-5	TRBJ2-2	.	CASSYSQGIGELFF	TGTGCCAGCAGTTACTCACAGGGGATCGGGGAGCTGTTTTTT
15	TRBD1	TRBV6-1	TRBJ2-2	medium-sized	CASYETGDSTGELFF	TGTGCCAGCTACGAGACAGGGGATAGCACCGGGGAGCTGTTTTTT
17	TRBD2	TRBV20-1	TRBJ2-1	.	CSARAYPGLAAGSEQFF	TGCAGTGCTAGAGCGTACCCGGGACTAGCGGCAGGATCTGAGCAGTTCTTC
13	.	TRBV19	TRBJ2-1	.	CASSIQGNNEQFF	TGTGCCAGTAGTATCCAGGGAAACAATGAGCAGTTCTTC
14	TRBD1	TRBV30	TRBJ2-2	.	CAGTGKRFSGELFF	TGTGCCGGGACAGGGAAGAGGTTTTCCGGGGAGCTGTTTTTT
14	TRBD1	TRBV19	TRBJ1-1	few	CASVTTGWNTEAFF	TGTGCCAGTGTTACGACAGGGTGGAACACTGAAGCTTTCTTT
14	TRBD1	TRBV7-2	TRBJ2-1	.	CASSSWTGQYEQFF	TGTGCCAGCAGCTCCTGGACAGGTCAATATGAGCAGTTCTTC
15	.	TRBV2	TRBJ2-7	few	CASSDSPEPFYEQYF	TGTGCCAGCAGTGACTCTCCGGAGCCCTTTTACGAGCAGTACTTC